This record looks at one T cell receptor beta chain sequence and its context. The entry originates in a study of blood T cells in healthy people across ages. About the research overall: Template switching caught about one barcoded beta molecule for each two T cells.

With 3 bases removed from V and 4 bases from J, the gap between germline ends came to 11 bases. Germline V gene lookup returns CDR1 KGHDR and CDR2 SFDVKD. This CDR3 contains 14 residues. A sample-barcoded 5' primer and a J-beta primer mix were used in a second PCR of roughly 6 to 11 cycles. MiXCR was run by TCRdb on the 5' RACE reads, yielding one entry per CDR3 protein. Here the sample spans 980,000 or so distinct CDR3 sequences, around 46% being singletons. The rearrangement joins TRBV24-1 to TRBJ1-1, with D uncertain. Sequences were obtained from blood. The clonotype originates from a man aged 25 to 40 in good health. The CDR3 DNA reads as TGTGCCACCAGTGATGGAGTGGGAGGCACTGAAGCTTTCTTT. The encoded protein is CATSDGVGGTEAFF.